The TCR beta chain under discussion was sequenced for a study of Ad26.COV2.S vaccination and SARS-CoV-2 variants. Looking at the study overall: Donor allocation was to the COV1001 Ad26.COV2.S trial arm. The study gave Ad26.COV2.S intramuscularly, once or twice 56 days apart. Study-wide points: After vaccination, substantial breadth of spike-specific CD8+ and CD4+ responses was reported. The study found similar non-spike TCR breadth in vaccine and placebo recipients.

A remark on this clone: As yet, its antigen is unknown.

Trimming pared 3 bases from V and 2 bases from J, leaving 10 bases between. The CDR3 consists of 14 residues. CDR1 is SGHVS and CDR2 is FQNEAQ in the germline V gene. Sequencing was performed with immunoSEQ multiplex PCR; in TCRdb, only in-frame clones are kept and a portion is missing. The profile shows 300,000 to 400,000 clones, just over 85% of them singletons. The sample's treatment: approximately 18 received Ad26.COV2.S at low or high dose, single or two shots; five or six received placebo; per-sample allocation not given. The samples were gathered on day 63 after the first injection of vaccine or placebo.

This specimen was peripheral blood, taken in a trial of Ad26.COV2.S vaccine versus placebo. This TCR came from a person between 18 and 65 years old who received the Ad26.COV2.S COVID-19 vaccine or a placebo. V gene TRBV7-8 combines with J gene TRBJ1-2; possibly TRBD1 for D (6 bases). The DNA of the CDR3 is TGTGCCAGCAGCTTTAGGGGGGAAAACTATGGCTACACCTTC. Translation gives CASSFRGENYGYTF. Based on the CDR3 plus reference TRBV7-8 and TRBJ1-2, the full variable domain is GAGVSQSPRYKVAKRGQDVALRCDPISGHVSLFWYQQALGQGPEFLTYFQNEAQLDKSGLPSDRFFAERPEGSVSTLKIQRTQQEDSAVYLCASSFRGENYGYTFGSGTRLTVV.